This T cell receptor (beta chain) derives from a study of breast tumors, draining lymph nodes, adjacent tissues. Study-wide findings and caveats: Most tumor T cells seemingly derive from lymph node, then expand in tumor. Tumor repertoires ranked between lymph nodes and nontumor tissue in diversity, with V and J gene preferences. The lymph node origin of tumor T cells was framed as consistent with a hypothesis, not demonstrated.

MiXCR was run by TCRdb on the multiplex PCR reads, yielding one entry per CDR3 protein. This sample has about 180,000 distinct CDR3 sequences, with 30% to 35% found just once. On this clonotype itself: The antigen is not known.

Samples came from axillary lymph nodes draining the breast cancer. The TCR was taken from a female donor with breast cancer. Some clones in this sample may be carry-over from other donors' samples. Sequenced sample: axillary lymph node tissue.

The CDR3 bases are TGTGCCAGGTCGATGGGCATCCAACGAAATGAGTGGTTCTTC. Protein product: CARSMGIQRNEWFF. This chain links TRBV25-1 with TRBJ2-1, with unresolved D. There are 14 residues in the CDR3. Germline CDR1 is MGHDK and CDR2 is SYGVNS. V was clipped by 9 bases and J by 15 bases, with 27 bases between them.